This T cell receptor (beta chain) emerged from a study of blood T cell repertoires in COVID-19. As for the study in general: Spain, Italy and the United States supplied samples that represented acute and convalescent COVID-19. T cells, B-cell-depleted T cells, or PBMCs provided the cDNA or gDNA that served as material.

Authors' data handling: Amplifying reference gene primers gave estimates of nucleated cell counts. TCRdb's copy holds only in-frame clones and misses some; the assay was immunoSEQ multiplex PCR. The DNA was the basis for D and trimming; V, J and clone size are from that table. The table lists about 210,000 clones, approximately 86% of them singletons, with more than 1.4% in the top ten. This sequence was found in a man younger than 35 with active or convalescent COVID-19. The sample comprised peripheral blood.

The CDR3 nucleotides read TGTGCCAGTAGTCCCCTTGGAGGGGGCAATCAGCCCCAGCATTTT. It yields the protein CASSPLGGGNQPQHF. The chain joins TRBV19 to TRBJ1-5; D is perhaps TRBD1 (5 bases). The V gene lost 5 bases and the J gene lost 2 bases, with 13 bases spanning the gap. CDR1 LNHDA and CDR2 SQIVND come from the germline V gene (reference sequence). This CDR3 has 15 amino acids.